This record concerns one TCR beta chain sequence. Its antigen is as yet unknown. Different DNA sequences within this sample yield the same CDR3. Sequencing was performed with immunoSEQ multiplex PCR; in TCRdb, only in-frame clones are kept and a portion is missing. The sample consists of some 15,000 clones, 80% to 95% of them appearing once. This sample was included in a study of T cell clones after liver transplantation. Study in general: Apart from three HCV-positive recipients, transplants were for non-autoimmune, non-viral reasons.

Study-wide results and limits: In most of the 8 subjects, circulating graft-donor-reactive CD4 TCRbeta sequences fell significantly after transplant. Compared with third party-reactive sequences, donor-reactive ones declined more, independent of withdrawal success.

The junction had 5 bases not matched to a gene; V was cut back by 5 bases and J by 1 base. The CDR3 is 14 amino acids. Germline CDR1 SGHTA, CDR2 FQGTGA. This chain connects TRBV7-3 to TRBJ2-7; 7 bases are shared with TRBD2. The sequence was collected from a human donor who received a liver transplant. Sequences were derived from CD8+ T cells from blood, sampled before liver transplant. The CDR3 DNA reads as TGTGCCAGCAGCCCGCCTAGCGGATCCTACGAGCAGTACTTC. Residues: CASSPPSGSYEQYF. The variable domain in full, with the rest retrieved from reference TRBV7-3 and TRBJ2-7, is GAGVSQTPSNKVTEKGKYVELRCDPISGHTALYWYRQSLGQGPEFLIYFQGTGAADDSGLPNDRFFAVRPEGSVSTLKIQRTERGDSAVYLCASSPPSGSYEQYFGPGTRLTVT.